These T cell receptor beta chains were read from a single sample in a study of CD8+CD57+ T cells in acquired aplastic anemia. MiXCR, run by TCRdb on the reads, gives a single entry per CDR3 protein. Counted here are approximately 180,000 distinct CDR3 sequences, less than 60% occurring once; the ten biggest clones make up 1.8%. Sequencing was carried out using sorted CD4+, CD8+, or CD8+CD57+ T cells (not recorded which) from PBMCs. The receptor source for this set is a human donor with aplastic anemia. Both conserved end residues are part of each CDR3. A D gene is named only where the DNA matches it firmly. Size values are once, few and many counts, or a class for expanded clones, and some rows have none.

clone_size d_call j_call v_call cdr3_nt cdr3_aa
few NA TRBJ1-1 TRBV15 TGTGCCACCCTCCGGACCAACCCAAGCACTGAAGCTTTCTTT CATLRTNPSTEAFF
many TRBD2 TRBJ2-3 TRBV11-2 TGTGCCAGCAGGACTTTAGCGGGAGGACACACAGATACGCAGTATTTT CASRTLAGGHTDTQYF
once NA TRBJ1-2 TRBV7-8 TGTGCCAGCAGCTTAGTTAACATTGGAGTATATGGCTACACCTTC CASSLVNIGVYGYTF
NA NA TRBJ1-5 TRBV11-1 TGTGCCAGCAGCTTCGGGGCAGGTGGTGGCAATCAGCCCCAGCATTTT CASSFGAGGGNQPQHF
many TRBD1 TRBJ2-7 TRBV10-3 TGTGCCATCAGGGCCGGGACAGTTGCCACCTACGAGCAGTACTTC CAIRAGTVATYEQYF
NA TRBD1 TRBJ1-1 TRBV19 TGTGCCAGCCACAGGGGCGTAAACACTGAAGCTTTCTTT CASHRGVNTEAFF
few NA TRBJ1-2 TRBV29-1 TGCAGCGTTGGGGGGGGAGGGATTGCCGATAACTATGGCTACACCTTC CSVGGGGIADNYGYTF
NA NA TRBJ2-1 TRBV19 TGTGCCAGTAGTCCTTGGGGGTACAATGAGCAGTTCTTC CASSPWGYNEQFF
few NA TRBJ1-1 TRBV11-2 TGTGCCAGCAGCTCCTCCCATCAGGGAGGTACTGAAGCTTTCTTT CASSSSHQGGTEAFF
NA TRBD1 TRBJ1-4 TRBV18 TGTGCCAGCTCACCGGGGGGACAGGAAAAACTGTTTTTT CASSPGGQEKLFF
many NA TRBJ1-3 TRBV11-2 TGTGCCAGCAGCTTGGATCTAGGCATGGGGAGCCGGCGGAGAAACACCATATATTTT CASSLDLGMGSRRRNTIYF
NA NA TRBJ1-2 TRBV10-3 TGTGCCATCAGTGAATCGGCAAAAAACTATGGCTACACCTTC CAISESAKNYGYTF
NA NA TRBJ1-1 TRBV10-3 TGTGCCATCGGGGAGCTCCTGAACACTGAAGCTTTCTTT CAIGELLNTEAFF
many NA TRBJ1-2 TRBV20-1 TGCAGTGCTAGTCGGGGGGGAACTTATGGCTACACCTTC CSASRGGTYGYTF
NA NA TRBJ1-1 TRBV5-1 TGCGCCAGCAGCTTGGTACAGGGCATGAACACTGAAGCTTTCTTT CASSLVQGMNTEAFF
NA NA TRBJ2-5 TRBV19 TGTGCCAGTAGTTGGGCATTAGAAGAGACCCAGTACTTC CASSWALEETQYF
NA TRBD1 TRBJ1-2 TRBV25-1 TGTGCCAGCAGCGATATCGACAGGGAACATGGCTACACCTTC CASSDIDREHGYTF
NA NA TRBJ2-3 TRBV20-1 TGCAGTGCCCCCTCACGTTCGGATACGCAGTATTTT CSAPSRSDTQYF
few TRBD1 TRBJ1-1 TRBV10-3 TGTGCCACCCAGGGGGGGAACACTGAAGCTTTCTTT CATQGGNTEAFF
NA TRBD1 TRBJ1-6 TRBV10-3 TGTGCCATCAGTGAGGGGACAGGTGCACCCCTCCACTTT CAISEGTGAPLHF
NA NA TRBJ2-3 TRBV7-9 TGTGCCAGCAGCTTCCGTCACGATACGCAGTATTTT CASSFRHDTQYF
many TRBD2 TRBJ2-1 TRBV6-1 TGTGCCAGCACTCTAGCGGATGAGCAGTTCTTC CASTLADEQFF
NA TRBD1 TRBJ2-1 TRBV7-8 TGTGCCAGCAGCTCCCCGAGGACAGGCTACAATGAGCAGTTCTTC CASSSPRTGYNEQFF
many NA TRBJ2-3 TRBV5-1 TGCGCCAGCAGCCCCGTACAGGGGGGGACAGATACGCAGTATTTT CASSPVQGGTDTQYF
few NA TRBJ1-5 TRBV2 TGTGCCAGCAGGGATGGACGGCGGAGAAATCAGCCCCAGCATTTT CASRDGRRRNQPQHF
NA NA TRBJ1-1 TRBV27 TGTGCCAGCAGCTGGGGTGGCATTACCCACACTGAAGCTTTCTTT CASSWGGITHTEAFF
NA NA TRBJ2-5 TRBV19 TGTGCCAGTAGTATGGGGGACCTAGGGGAGACCCAGTACTTC CASSMGDLGETQYF
NA NA TRBJ1-2 TRBV6-5 TGTGCCAGCAGTTACGGGGGGACCAACTATGGCTACACCTTC CASSYGGTNYGYTF
NA NA TRBJ1-1 TRBV7-9 TGTGCCAGCAGAACACACCCGAACACTGAAGCTTTCTTT CASRTHPNTEAFF
many TRBD1 TRBJ1-5 TRBV20-1 TGCAGTGCGACCAGGACAGGGAACAATCAGCCCCAGCATTTT CSATRTGNNQPQHF
NA NA TRBJ1-4 TRBV4-1 TGCGCCAGCAGCCTCATACCCGGGGGGCTCGGTGAAAAACTGTTTTTT CASSLIPGGLGEKLFF
many NA TRBJ1-2 TRBV19 TGTGCCAGTAGTATTGGTGGCGGATCCTCCTATGGCTACACCTTC CASSIGGGSSYGYTF
NA NA TRBJ2-2 TRBV7-2 TGTGCCAGCAGCTTAGACTTTTACACCGGGGAGCTGTTTTTT CASSLDFYTGELFF
NA NA TRBJ2-3 TRBV29-1 TGCAGCGTTGGTAGCCCCCAGGTTCCGCCAGATACGCAGTATTTT CSVGSPQVPPDTQYF
many NA TRBJ1-4 TRBV6-1 TGTGCCAGCAGGACGGGGGGGGCGGGTGAAAAACTGTTTTTT CASRTGGAGEKLFF
NA NA TRBJ2-5 TRBV12-3/TRBV12-4 TGTGCCACCAGTGTAACGGGGCAAGAGACCCAGTACTTC CATSVTGQETQYF
NA NA TRBJ2-5 TRBV27 TGTGCCAGCACCTCCTGGGGGGGGCAGGAGGAGACCCAGTACTTC CASTSWGGQEETQYF
NA TRBD2 TRBJ2-3 TRBV3-1 TGTGCCAGCAGCCGAAGACTAGCGGGAGTCGGGACAGATACGCAGTATTTT CASSRRLAGVGTDTQYF
few NA TRBJ2-7 TRBV7-4 TGTGCCAGCAGCTTCGGGGTGATGCAGTACTTC CASSFGVMQYF
NA NA TRBJ1-5 TRBV7-2 TGTGCCAGCAGCCAAGCCCAAGGTTTCGGCCAGCCCCAGCATTTT CASSQAQGFGQPQHF
many NA TRBJ2-3 TRBV15 TGTGCCACCAGCAGAGATCTCGGAGATACGCAGTATTTT CATSRDLGDTQYF